The next 9 T cell receptor beta chains were all read from a single sample in a study of cytomegalovirus exposure and HLA in healthy donors. The PCR used 60 Vbeta and 13 Jbeta primers. TCRdb keeps only in-frame clones here, not all; method: immunoSEQ multiplex PCR. The sample contains 200,000 to 250,000 clones, around four fifths of which appear only once. Specimen: PBMCs. These receptors were obtained from a boy between 2 and 10 years old in good health and CMV-seronegative.

This chain joins TRBV7-9 and TRBJ2-1, with D hard to call. The CDR3 is made up of 12 amino acids. Germline V gives CDR1 SEHNR, CDR2 FQNEAQ (reference sequence). V was shortened by 6 bases and J by 4 bases, with 7 bases between the two germline ends. CDR3 sequence: CASRFEYNEQFF. The CDR3 DNA is TGTGCCAGCAGATTTGAGTACAATGAGCAGTTCTTC.

As for this clone: Other DNA sequences within the sample encode an identical CDR3. V and J are TRBV30 and TRBJ2-3, with D possibly being TRBD2 (6 bases). The CDR3 loop spans 15 amino acids. Germline CDR1 and CDR2: GTSNPN and SVGIG (reference sequence). Trimming left V 0 bases short and J 0 bases short, with 10 bases between. The CDR3 loop reads CAWSVGGASTDTQYF. CDR3 sequence (DNA): TGTGCCTGGAGTGTGGGGGGAGCTAGCACAGATACGCAGTATTTT.

This rearrangement joins TRBV5-4 to TRBJ2-7; 10 bases match TRBD2. The CDR3 has 15 residues. V lost 0 bases to trimming and J lost 4 bases; unmatched junction nucleotides: 4. CDR1 and CDR2 from the germline V gene are SGHNT and YYREEE (reference sequence). For the CDR3, the DNA is TGTGCCAGCAGCTTGGGGTCGGGACTAGCGTACGAGCAGTACTTC. Encoded protein: CASSLGSGLAYEQYF.

This rearrangement joins TRBV6-1 to TRBJ2-3, with D unclear. V was trimmed by 6 bases and J by 2 bases, leaving 6 bases between them. Germline V CDR1 and CDR2: MNHNS, SASEGT. This CDR3 is 12 amino acids long. As DNA, the CDR3 is TGTGCCAGCAGCGAGTTCACAGATACGCAGTATTTT. This translates into CASSEFTDTQYF.

This clone showed up just a few times. The V and J genes are TRBV12-5 and TRBJ1-1; 7 bases are a match to TRBD1. CDR1 and CDR2 (germline): LGHNT, FRNRAP. Unmatched junction bases numbered 4, after V lost 4 bases and J lost 2 bases. This CDR3 region has 14 residues. The CDR3 here is CASGYGDRNTEAFF. CDR3 DNA: TGTGCTAGTGGTTACGGGGACAGAAACACTGAAGCTTTCTTT. The full variable domain, rest sourced from reference TRBV12-5 and TRBJ1-1, is DARVTQTPRHKVTEMGQEVTMRCQPILGHNTVFWYRQTMMQGLELLAYFRNRAPLDDSGMPKDRFSAEMPDATLATLKIQPSEPRDSAVYFCASGYGDRNTEAFFGQGTRLTVV.

V and J are TRBV5-1 and TRBJ2-3; D ambiguous. Trimming took off 1 base at V and 10 bases at J, with 10 bases between the two ends. From germline, CDR1 is SGHRS and CDR2 YFSETQ. This CDR3 has 12 residues. The CDR3 here is CASSLSDRAQYF. Here the CDR3 DNA reads TGCGCCAGCAGCTTGTCGGATCGGGCGCAGTATTTT.

The chain carries TRBV6-5 and TRBJ1-5; 9 bases agree with TRBD1. The length of the CDR3 is 14 residues. CDR1 is MNHEY, CDR2 SVGAGI, per germline. V shed 8 bases and J 6 bases; nucleotides not matched to a gene: 8. CDR3 protein: CASVPTGGFQPQHF. CDR3 nucleotides: TGTGCCAGCGTTCCAACAGGGGGCTTTCAGCCCCAGCATTTT.

The J gene is TRBJ1-4, the V gene TRBV6-5; tentative D call: TRBD1 (6 bases). The germline CDR1 and CDR2 sequences are MNHEY and SVGAGI. The V end was cut by 9 bases, the J end by 4 bases, with 15 bases between. The length of the CDR3 is 14 residues. The CDR3: CASGGGQLNEKLFF. For the CDR3, the DNA is TGTGCCAGTGGGGGCGGACAACTTAATGAAAAACTGTTTTTT.

The chain combines TRBV15 with TRBJ1-5; D gene unclear. This CDR3 has 14 amino acids. V was shortened by 0 bases and J by 4 bases, with 7 bases between the two germline ends. Germline values: CDR1 LNHNV, CDR2 YYDKDF (reference sequence). The CDR3 loop is CATSRDRRNQPQHF. In DNA, the CDR3 is TGTGCCACCAGCAGAGATCGGAGGAATCAGCCCCAGCATTTT.